The T cell receptor (beta chain) described here comes from a study of PD-1 blockade in classical Hodgkin lymphoma. Points from the study as a whole: Undefined causes, possibly disease activity or prior therapy, underlie the repertoire differences. When set against healthy donors, newly diagnosed patients were reported to show lower baseline TCR diversity.

J lost 5 bases, V lost 4 bases, and 8 bases had no gene match. CDR1 MGHRA and CDR2 YSYEKL come from the germline V gene. This CDR3 comprises 16 residues. As to this clone: No antigen is known for it.

As to time point: newly diagnosed, previously untreated cHL patient sample. PBMCs from untreated, newly diagnosed classical Hodgkin lymphoma were comparison samples. The assay was immunoSEQ multiplex PCR, and TCRdb's table has in-frame clones only and misses some. Of about 25,000 clones in the sample, about 93% were seen once. The chain joins TRBV4-1 to TRBJ2-5; 12 positions match TRBD1. Sequences were obtained from peripheral blood mononuclear cells (PBMCs). The TCR was taken from a human donor with classical Hodgkin lymphoma. DNA for the CDR3: TGCGCCAGCAGCCTAACGGGACAGGGGGCTGTTGAGACCCAGTACTTC. As protein: CASSLTGQGAVETQYF.